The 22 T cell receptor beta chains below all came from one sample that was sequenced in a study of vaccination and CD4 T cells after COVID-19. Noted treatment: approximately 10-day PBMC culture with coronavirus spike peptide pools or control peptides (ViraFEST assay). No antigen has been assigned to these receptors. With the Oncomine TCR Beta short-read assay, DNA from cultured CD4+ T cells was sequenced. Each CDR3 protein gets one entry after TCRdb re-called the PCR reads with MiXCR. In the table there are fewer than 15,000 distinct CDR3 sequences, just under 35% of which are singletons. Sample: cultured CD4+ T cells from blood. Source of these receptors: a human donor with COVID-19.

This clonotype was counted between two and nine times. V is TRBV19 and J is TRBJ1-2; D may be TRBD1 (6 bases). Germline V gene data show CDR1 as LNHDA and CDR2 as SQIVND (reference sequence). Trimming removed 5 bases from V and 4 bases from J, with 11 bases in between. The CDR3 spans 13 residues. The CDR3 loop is CASSSQGGYGYTF. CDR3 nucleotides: TGTGCCAGTAGTTCACAGGGCGGCTATGGCTACACCTTC.

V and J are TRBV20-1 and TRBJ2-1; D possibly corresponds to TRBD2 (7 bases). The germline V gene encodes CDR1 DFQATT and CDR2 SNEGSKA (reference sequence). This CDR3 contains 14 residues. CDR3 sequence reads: CGWGRESSYNEQFF. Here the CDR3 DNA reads TGCGGTTGGGGGCGGGAGAGCTCCTACAATGAGCAGTTCTTC.

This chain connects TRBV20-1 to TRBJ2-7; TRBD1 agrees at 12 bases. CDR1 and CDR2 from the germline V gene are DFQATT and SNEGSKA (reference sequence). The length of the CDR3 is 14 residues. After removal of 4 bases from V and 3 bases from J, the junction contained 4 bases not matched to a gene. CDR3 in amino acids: CSAMGQGARYEQYF. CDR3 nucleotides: TGCAGTGCTATGGGACAGGGGGCCCGCTACGAGCAGTACTTC.

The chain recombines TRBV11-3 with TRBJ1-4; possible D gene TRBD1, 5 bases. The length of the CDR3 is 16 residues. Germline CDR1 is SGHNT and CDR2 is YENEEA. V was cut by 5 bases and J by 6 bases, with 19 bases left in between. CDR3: CASSRTGARGDEKLFF. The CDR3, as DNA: TGTGCCAGCAGCCGAACCGGGGCCCGAGGGGATGAAAAACTGTTTTTT.

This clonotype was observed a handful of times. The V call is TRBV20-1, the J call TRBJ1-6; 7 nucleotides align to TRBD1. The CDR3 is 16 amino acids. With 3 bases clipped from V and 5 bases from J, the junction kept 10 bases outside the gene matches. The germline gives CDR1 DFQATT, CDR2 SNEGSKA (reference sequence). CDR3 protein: CSASSLNRGDNSPLHF. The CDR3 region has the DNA TGCAGTGCTAGTTCTTTGAACAGGGGAGATAATTCACCCCTCCACTTT.

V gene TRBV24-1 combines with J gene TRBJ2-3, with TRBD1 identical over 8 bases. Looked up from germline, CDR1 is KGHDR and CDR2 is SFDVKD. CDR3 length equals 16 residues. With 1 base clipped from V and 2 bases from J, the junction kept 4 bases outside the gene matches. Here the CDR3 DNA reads TGTGCCACCAGTGATTTCGGACAGGGCCCCACAGATACGCAGTATTTT. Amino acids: CATSDFGQGPTDTQYF.

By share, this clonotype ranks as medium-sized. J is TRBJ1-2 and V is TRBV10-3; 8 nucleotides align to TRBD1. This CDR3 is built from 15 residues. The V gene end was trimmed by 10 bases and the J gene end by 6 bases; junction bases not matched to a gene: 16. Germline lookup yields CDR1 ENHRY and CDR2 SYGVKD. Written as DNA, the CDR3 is TGTGCCACCCAACGATCCAGACAGGGGCCTCATGGCTACACCTTC. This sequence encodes CATQRSRQGPHGYTF.

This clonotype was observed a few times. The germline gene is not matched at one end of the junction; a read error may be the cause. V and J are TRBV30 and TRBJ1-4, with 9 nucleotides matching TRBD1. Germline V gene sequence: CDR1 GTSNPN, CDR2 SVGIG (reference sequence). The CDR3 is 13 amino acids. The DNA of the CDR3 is TGTGCCTGGGGACAGGGGACTAGTGAAAAACTGTTTTTT. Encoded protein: CAWGQGTSEKLFF.

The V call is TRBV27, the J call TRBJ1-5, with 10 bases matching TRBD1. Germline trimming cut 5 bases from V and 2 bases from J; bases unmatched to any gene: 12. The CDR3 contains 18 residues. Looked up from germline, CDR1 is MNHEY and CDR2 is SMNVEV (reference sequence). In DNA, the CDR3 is TGTGCCAGCAGTCCCCGACAGGGGGCTGGGATAGGCAATCAGCCCCAGCATTTT. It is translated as CASSPRQGAGIGNQPQHF.

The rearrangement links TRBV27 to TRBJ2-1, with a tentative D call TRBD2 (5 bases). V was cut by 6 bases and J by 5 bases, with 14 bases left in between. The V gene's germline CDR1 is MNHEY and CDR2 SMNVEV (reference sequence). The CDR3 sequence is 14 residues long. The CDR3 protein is CASSGRAVNNEQFF. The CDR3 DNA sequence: TGTGCCAGCAGCGGGCGGGCCGTAAACAATGAGCAGTTCTTC.

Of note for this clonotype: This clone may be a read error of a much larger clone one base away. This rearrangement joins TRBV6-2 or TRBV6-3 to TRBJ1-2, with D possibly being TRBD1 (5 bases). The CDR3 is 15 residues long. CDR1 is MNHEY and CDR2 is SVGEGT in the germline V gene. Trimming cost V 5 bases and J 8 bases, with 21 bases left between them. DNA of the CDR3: TGTGCCAGCAGTCGCATACAGGACTCTAAAGCCGGCTACACCTTC. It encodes CASSRIQDSKAGYTF.

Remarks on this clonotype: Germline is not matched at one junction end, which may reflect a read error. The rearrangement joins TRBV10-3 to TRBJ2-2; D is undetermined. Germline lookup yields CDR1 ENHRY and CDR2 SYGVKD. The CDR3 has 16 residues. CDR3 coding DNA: TGTGCCAGCAGTTACTTGAGGCGTACGAACACCGGGGAGCTGTTTTTT. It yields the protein CASSYLRRTNTGELFF.

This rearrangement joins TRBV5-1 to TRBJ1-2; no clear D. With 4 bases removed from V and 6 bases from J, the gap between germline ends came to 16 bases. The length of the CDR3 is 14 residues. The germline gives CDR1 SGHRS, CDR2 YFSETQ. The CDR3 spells CASSRQVGLDGYTF. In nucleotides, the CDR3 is TGCGCCAGCAGCCGCCAGGTAGGCTTGGATGGCTACACCTTC.

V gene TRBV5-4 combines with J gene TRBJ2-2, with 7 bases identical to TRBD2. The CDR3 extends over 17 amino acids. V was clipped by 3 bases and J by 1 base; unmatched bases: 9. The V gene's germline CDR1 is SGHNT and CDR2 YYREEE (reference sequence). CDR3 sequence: CASSSGQAGRNTGELFF. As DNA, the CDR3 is TGTGCCAGCAGCTCAGGACAAGCGGGGCGGAACACCGGGGAGCTGTTTTTT.

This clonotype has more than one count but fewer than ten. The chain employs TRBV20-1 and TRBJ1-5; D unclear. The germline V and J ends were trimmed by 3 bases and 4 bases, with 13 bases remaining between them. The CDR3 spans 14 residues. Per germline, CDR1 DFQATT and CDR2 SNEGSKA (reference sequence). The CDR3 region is CSASAINGNQPQHF. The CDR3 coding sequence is TGCAGTGCTAGCGCCATAAACGGAAATCAGCCCCAGCATTTT.

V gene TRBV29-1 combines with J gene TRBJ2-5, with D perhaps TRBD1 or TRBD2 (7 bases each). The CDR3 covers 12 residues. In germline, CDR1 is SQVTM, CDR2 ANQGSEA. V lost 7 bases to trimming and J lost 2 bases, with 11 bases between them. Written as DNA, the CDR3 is TGCAGCGGGGAGGGACAGCAAGAGACCCAGTACTTC. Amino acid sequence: CSGEGQQETQYF.

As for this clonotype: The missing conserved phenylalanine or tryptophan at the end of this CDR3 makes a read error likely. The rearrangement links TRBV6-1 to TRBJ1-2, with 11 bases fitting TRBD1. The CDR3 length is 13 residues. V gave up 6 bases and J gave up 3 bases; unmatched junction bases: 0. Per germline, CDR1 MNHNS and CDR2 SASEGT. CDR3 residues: CASRGQGDYGYTL. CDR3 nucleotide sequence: TGTGCCAGCAGGGGACAGGGGGACTATGGCTACACCCTC.

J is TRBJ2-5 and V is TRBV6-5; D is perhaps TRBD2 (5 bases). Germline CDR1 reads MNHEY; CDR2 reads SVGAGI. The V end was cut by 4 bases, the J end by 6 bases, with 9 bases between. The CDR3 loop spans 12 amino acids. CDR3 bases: TGTGCCAGCAGTTCCAGCGGACAGACCCAGTACTTC. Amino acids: CASSSSGQTQYF.

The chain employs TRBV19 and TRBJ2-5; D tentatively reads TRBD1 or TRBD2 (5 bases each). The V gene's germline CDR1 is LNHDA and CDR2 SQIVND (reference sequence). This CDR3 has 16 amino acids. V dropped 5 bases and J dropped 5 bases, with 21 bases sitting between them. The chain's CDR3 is CASSHHGKGRVETQYF. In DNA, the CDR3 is TGTGCCAGTAGTCACCACGGAAAGGGACGGGTTGAGACCCAGTACTTC. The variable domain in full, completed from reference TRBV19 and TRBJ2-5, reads DGGITQSPKYLFRKEGQNVTLSCEQNLNHDAMYWYRQDPGQGLRLIYYSQIVNDFQKGDIAEGYSVSREKKESFPLTVTSAQKNPTAFYLCASSHHGKGRVETQYFGPGTRLLVL.

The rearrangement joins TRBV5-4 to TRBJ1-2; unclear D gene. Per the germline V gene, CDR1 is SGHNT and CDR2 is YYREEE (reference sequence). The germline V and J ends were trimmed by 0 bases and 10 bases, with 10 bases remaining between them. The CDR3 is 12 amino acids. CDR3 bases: TGTGCCAGCAGCTTGGAAGACCTCAACTACACCTTC. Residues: CASSLEDLNYTF.

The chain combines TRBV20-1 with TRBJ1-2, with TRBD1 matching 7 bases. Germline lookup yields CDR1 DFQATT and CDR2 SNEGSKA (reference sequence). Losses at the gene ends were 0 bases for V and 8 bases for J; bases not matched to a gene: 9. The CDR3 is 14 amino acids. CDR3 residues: CSARDGGQVGGYTF. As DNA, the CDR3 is TGCAGTGCTAGAGATGGAGGACAGGTGGGGGGCTACACCTTC.

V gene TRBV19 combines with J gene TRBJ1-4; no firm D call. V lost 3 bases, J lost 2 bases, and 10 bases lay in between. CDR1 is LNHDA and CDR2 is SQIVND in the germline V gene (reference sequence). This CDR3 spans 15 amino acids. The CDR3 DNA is TGTGCCAGTAGTATCAAGGGTTGGACTAATGAAAAACTGTTTTTT. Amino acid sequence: CASSIKGWTNEKLFF.